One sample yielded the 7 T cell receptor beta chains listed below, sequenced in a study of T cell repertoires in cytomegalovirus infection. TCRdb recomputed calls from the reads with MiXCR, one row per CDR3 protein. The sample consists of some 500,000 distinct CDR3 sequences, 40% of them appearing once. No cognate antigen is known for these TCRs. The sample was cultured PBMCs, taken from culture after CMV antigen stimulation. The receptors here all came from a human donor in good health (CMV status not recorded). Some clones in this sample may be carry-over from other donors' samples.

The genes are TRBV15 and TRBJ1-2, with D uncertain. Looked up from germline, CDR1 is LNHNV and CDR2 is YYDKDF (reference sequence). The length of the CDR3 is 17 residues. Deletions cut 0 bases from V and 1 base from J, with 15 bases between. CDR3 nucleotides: TGTGCCACCAGCAGAGATTTGGCAGGCGACATTAACTATGGCTACACCTTC. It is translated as CATSRDLAGDINYGYTF.

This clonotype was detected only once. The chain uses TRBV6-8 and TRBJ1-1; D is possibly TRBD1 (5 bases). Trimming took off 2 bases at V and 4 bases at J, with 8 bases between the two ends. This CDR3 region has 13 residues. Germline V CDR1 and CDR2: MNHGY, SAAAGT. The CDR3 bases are TGTGCCAGCAGTTACGGAGACAGCACTGAAGCTTTCTTT. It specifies CASSYGDSTEAFF.

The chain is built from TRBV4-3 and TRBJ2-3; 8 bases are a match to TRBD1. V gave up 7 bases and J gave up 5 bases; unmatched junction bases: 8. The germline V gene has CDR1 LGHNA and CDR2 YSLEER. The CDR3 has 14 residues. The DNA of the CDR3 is TGCGCCAGCATCCGGACAGGGAAGAAAGATACGCAGTATTTT. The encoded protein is CASIRTGKKDTQYF.

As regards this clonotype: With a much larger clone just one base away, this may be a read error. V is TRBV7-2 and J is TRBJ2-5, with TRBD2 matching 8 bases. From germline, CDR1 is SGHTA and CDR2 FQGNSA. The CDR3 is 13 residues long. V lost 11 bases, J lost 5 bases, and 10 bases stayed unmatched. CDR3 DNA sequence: TGTGCCCCCGGAGCGGGCGGGAGGGAGACCCAGTACTTC. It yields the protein CAPGAGGRETQYF.

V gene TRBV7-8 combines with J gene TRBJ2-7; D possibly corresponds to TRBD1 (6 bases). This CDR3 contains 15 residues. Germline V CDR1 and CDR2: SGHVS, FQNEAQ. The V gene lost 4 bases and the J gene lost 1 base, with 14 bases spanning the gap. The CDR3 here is CASSSGQFASYEQYF. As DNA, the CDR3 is TGTGCCAGCAGCTCCGGACAGTTCGCTTCCTACGAGCAGTACTTC.

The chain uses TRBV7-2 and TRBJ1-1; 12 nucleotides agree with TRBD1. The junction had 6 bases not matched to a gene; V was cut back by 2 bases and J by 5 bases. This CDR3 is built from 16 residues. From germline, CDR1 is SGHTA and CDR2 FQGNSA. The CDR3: CASSLSGTGGRTEAFF. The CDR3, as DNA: TGTGCCAGCAGCTTATCCGGGACAGGGGGCAGGACTGAAGCTTTCTTT.

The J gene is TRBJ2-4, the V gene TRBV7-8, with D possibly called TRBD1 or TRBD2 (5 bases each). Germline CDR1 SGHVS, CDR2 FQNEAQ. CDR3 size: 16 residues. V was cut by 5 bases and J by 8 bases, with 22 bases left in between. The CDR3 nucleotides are TGTGCCAGCAGCAACCGGAGGCTGGGGCAAAGGGACATTCAGTACTTC. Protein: CASSNRRLGQRDIQYF. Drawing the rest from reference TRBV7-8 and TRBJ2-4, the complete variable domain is GAGVSQSPRYKVAKRGQDVALRCDPISGHVSLFWYQQALGQGPEFLTYFQNEAQLDKSGLPSDRFFAERPEGSVSTLKIQRTQQEDSAVYLCASSNRRLGQRDIQYFGAGTRLSVL.